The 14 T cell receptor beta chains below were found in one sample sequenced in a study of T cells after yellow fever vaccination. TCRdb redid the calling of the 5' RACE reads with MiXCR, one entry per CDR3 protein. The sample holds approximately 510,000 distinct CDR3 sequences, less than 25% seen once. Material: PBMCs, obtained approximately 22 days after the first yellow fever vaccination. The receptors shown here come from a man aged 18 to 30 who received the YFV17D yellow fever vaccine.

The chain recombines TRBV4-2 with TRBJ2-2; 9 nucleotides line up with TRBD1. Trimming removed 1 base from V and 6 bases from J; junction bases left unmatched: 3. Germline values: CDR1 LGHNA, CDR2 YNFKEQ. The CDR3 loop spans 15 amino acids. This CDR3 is CASSQVGQGAGELFF. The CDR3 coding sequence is TGTGCCAGCAGCCAAGTGGGACAGGGAGCCGGGGAGCTGTTTTTT.

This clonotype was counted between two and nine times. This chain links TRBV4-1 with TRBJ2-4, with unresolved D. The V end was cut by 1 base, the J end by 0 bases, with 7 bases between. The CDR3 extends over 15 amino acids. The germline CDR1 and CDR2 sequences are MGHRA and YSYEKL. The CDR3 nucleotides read TGCGCCAGCAGCCAAGTGGGCCCAGCCAAAAACATTCAGTACTTC. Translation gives CASSQVGPAKNIQYF.

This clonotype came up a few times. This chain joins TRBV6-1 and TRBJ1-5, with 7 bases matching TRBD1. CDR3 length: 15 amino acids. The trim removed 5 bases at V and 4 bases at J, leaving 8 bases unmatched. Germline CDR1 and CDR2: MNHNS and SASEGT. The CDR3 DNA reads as TGTGCCAGCAGTCGATACCGGGACAGTAATCAGCCCCAGCATTTT. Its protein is CASSRYRDSNQPQHF.

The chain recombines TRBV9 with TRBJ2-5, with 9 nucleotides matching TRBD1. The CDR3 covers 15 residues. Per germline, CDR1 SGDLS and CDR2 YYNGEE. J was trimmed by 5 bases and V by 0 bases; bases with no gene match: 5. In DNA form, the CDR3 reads TGTGCCAGCAGCGTAGACAGGGGGCGCGGTGAGACCCAGTACTTC. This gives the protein CASSVDRGRGETQYF. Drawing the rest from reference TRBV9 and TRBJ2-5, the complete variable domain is DSGVTQTPKHLITATGQRVTLRCSPRSGDLSVYWYQQSLDQGLQFLIQYYNGEERAKGNILERFSAQQFPDLHSELNLSSLELGDSALYFCASSVDRGRGETQYFGPGTRLLVL.

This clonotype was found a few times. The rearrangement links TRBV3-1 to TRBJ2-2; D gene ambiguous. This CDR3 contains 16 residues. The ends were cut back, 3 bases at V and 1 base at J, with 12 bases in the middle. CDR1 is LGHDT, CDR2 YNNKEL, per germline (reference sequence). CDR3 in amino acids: CASSQGRPENTGELFF. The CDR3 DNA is TGTGCCAGCAGCCAGGGCCGACCAGAGAACACCGGGGAGCTGTTTTTT. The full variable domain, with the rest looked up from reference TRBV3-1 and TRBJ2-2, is DTAVSQTPKYLVTQMGNDKSIKCEQNLGHDTMYWYKQDSKKFLKIMFSYNNKELIINETVPNRFSPKSPDKAHLNLHINSLELGDSAVYFCASSQGRPENTGELFFGEGSRLTVL.

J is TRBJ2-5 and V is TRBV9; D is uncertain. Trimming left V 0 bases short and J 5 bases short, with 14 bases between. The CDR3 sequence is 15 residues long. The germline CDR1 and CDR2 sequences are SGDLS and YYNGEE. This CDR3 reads CASSVGDGVGETQYF. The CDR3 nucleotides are TGTGCCAGCAGCGTAGGAGACGGCGTGGGGGAGACCCAGTACTTC. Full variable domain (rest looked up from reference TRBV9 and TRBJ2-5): DSGVTQTPKHLITATGQRVTLRCSPRSGDLSVYWYQQSLDQGLQFLIQYYNGEERAKGNILERFSAQQFPDLHSELNLSSLELGDSALYFCASSVGDGVGETQYFGPGTRLLVL.

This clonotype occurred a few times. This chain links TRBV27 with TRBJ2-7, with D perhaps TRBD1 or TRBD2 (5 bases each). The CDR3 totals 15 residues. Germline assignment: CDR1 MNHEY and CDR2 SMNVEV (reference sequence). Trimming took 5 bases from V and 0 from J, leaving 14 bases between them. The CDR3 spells CASSMDWGSSYEQYF. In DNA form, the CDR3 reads TGTGCCAGCAGTATGGACTGGGGCAGCTCCTACGAGCAGTACTTC.

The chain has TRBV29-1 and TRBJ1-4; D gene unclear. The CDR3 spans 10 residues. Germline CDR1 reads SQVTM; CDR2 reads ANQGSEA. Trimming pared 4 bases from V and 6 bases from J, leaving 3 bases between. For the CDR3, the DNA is TGCAGCGTTGTAGATGAAAAACTGTTTTTT. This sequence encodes CSVVDEKLFF.

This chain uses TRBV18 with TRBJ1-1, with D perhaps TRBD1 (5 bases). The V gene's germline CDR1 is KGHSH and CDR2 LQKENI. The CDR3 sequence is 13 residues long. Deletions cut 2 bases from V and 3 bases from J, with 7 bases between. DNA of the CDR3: TGTGCCAGCTCACCAATGGGGGACACTGAAGCTTTCTTT. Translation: CASSPMGDTEAFF.

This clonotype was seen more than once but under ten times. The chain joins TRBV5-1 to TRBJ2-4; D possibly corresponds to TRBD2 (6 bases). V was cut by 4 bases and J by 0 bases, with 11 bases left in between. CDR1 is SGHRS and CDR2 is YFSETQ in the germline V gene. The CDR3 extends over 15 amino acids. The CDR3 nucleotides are TGCGCCAGCAGCGACACGGGACTAGCCAAAAACATTCAGTACTTC. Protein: CASSDTGLAKNIQYF. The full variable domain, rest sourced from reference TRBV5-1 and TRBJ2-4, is KAGVTQTPRYLIKTRGQQVTLSCSPISGHRSVSWYQQTPGQGLQFLFEYFSETQRNKGNFPGRFSGRQFSNSRSEMNVSTLELGDSALYLCASSDTGLAKNIQYFGAGTRLSVL.

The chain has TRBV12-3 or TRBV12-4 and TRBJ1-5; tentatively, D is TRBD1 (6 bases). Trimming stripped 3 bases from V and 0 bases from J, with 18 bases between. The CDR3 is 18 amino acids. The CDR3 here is CASSFIGRGLYSNQPQHF. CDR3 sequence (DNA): TGTGCCAGCAGTTTTATCGGCAGGGGTCTGTATAGCAATCAGCCCCAGCATTTT.

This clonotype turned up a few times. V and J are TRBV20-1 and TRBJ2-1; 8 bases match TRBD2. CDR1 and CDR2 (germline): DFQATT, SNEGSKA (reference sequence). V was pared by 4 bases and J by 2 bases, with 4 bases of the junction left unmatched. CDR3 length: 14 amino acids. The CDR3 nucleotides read TGCAGTGCTAAACGGGGGGGGGCCTACAATGAGCAGTTCTTC. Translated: CSAKRGGAYNEQFF.

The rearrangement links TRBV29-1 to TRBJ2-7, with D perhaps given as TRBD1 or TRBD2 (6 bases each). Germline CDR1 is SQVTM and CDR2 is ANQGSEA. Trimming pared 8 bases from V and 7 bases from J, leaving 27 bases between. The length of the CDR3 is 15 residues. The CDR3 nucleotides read TGCAGCACCGCAAAATTCCGGGACACGGCGGGGGAGCAGTACGTC. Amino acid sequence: CSTAKFRDTAGEQYV.

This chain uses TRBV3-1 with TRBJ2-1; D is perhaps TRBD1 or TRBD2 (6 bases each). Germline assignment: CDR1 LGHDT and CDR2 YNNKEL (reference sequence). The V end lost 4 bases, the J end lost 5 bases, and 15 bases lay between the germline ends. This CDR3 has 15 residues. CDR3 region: CASSLEGELNNEQFF. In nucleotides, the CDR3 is TGTGCCAGCAGCCTGGAGGGGGAGCTCAACAATGAGCAGTTCTTC.